Listed here are 6 T cell receptor beta chains from one sample, sequenced in a study of T cell responses to AZD1222 COVID-19 vaccine. The method was immunoSEQ multiplex PCR; TCRdb's version includes in-frame clones alone and lacks a portion of them. In the table there are approximately 150,000 clones, over 90% of which are singletons. Sample: peripheral blood, taken on day 0 of AZD1222 vaccination. These receptors came from an adult in good health.

The chain joins TRBV29-1 to TRBJ1-2, with 7 bases identical to TRBD1. Germline V gene sequence: CDR1 SQVTM, CDR2 ANQGSEA. Unmatched junction bases numbered 4, after V lost 6 bases and J lost 3 bases. The CDR3 is 12 amino acids. In DNA form, the CDR3 reads TGCAGCGTGCGACAGGGTGACTATGGCTACACCTTC. Protein product: CSVRQGDYGYTF.

This clone was counted once. This specimen includes other DNA sequences encoding the same CDR3. The chain joins TRBV12-3 or TRBV12-4 to TRBJ2-2; D not certain. Between the trimmed V and J ends, which lost 2 bases and 2 bases, there was a span of 3 bases. This CDR3 has 13 amino acids. The CDR3 DNA is TGTGCCAGCAGTTTACTAAACACCGGGGAGCTGTTTTTT. Residues: CASSLLNTGELFF.

This sequence joins TRBV19 and TRBJ2-1; 9 positions agree with TRBD1. CDR3 length: 15 residues. From germline, CDR1 is LNHDA and CDR2 SQIVND (reference sequence). V gave up 8 bases and J gave up 0 bases; unmatched junction bases: 5. The CDR3 coding sequence is TGTGCCAGTGGAAAGGGACAGGGCTCCTACAATGAGCAGTTCTTC. The encoded protein is CASGKGQGSYNEQFF.

The chain is built from TRBV3-1 (or the pseudogene TRBV3-2) and TRBJ2-7; D is perhaps TRBD1 or TRBD2 (6 bases each). The CDR3 covers 15 residues. The V end was cut by 1 base, the J end by 2 bases, with 12 bases between. Germline CDR1 is LGHDT and CDR2 is YNNKEL (reference sequence). The CDR3 here is CASSQGGAAAYEQYF. CDR3 nucleotides: TGTGCCAGCAGCCAAGGGGGGGCCGCGGCCTACGAGCAGTACTTC.

The chain recombines TRBV5-1 with TRBJ2-2, with D hard to call. CDR3 length: 12 residues. V dropped 0 bases and J dropped 6 bases, with 3 bases sitting between them. CDR1 is SGHRS and CDR2 is YFSETQ in the germline V gene. CDR3 DNA sequence: TGCGCCAGCAGCTTGGGAGCCGGGGAGCTGTTTTTT. The encoded protein is CASSLGAGELFF. The entire variable domain, with the rest obtained from reference TRBV5-1 and TRBJ2-2, is as follows: KAGVTQTPRYLIKTRGQQVTLSCSPISGHRSVSWYQQTPGQGLQFLFEYFSETQRNKGNFPGRFSGRQFSNSRSEMNVSTLELGDSALYLCASSLGAGELFFGEGSRLTVL.

The V call is TRBV5-4, the J call TRBJ2-5; D is uncertain. Germline V gene data show CDR1 as SGHNT and CDR2 as YYREEE (reference sequence). Trimming stripped 5 bases from V and 5 bases from J, with 13 bases between. The CDR3 is 13 residues long. CDR3 sequence (DNA): TGTGCCAGCAGTGTACCCAACGGGGAGACCCAGTACTTC. Amino acids: CASSVPNGETQYF.